This TCR beta chain was recovered during a study of cytomegalovirus exposure and HLA in healthy donors. The germline gives CDR1 MNHEY, CDR2 SVGAGI. The CDR3 has 14 amino acids. J gave up 6 bases and V 7 bases, and 10 bases lay outside the gene matches. Amplification used 60 Vbeta primers and 13 Jbeta primers. The table came from immunoSEQ multiplex PCR; TCRdb's copy has only in-frame clones and leaves some out. The repertoire holds tens of thousands of clones, roughly 80% seen once, with approximately 4.5% in the top ten. Study-wide results and limits: Later, TCR association rates were found to vary by HLA locus, highest for DRB1 and lowest for HLA-C. Immune exposure information available was restricted to CMV serostatus.

As regards this clone: Antigen: not known.

The origin of this receptor is a middle-aged man in good health and CMV-seronegative. The sample taken for sequencing was PBMCs. The chain links TRBV6-5 to TRBJ2-7; 9 positions match TRBD1. Here the CDR3 DNA reads TGTGCCAGCAACCGGCCGGGACAGGGCTCCGAGCAGTACTTC. It yields the protein CASNRPGQGSEQYF.